This T cell receptor (beta chain) derives from a study of regulatory T cells in long-lasting Graves disease. Study-level points and caveats: Accuracy may have suffered from the small sample size.

As for time point: newly diagnosed GD, antithyroid drugs for less than 3 months. After RNA was extracted from PBMCs, the TCR library was made from it. This clonotype appeared a few times. Antigen: not known. Building the TCR beta libraries relied on iRepertoire HTBI primers, and CDR3 regions underwent Arm-PCR. TCRdb used MiXCR to reprocess the multiplex PCR reads, holding one entry per CDR3 protein. The sample has over 450,000 distinct CDR3 sequences; around 12% are singletons. The germline gives CDR1 SQVTM, CDR2 ANQGSEA. CDR3 length: 13 amino acids. The V segment lost 7 bases and the J segment 1 base; nucleotides outside the gene matches: 4. These same data were also listed under a study on T cells in Graves' hyperthyroidism and ophthalmopathy. That source notes: Stable Graves' hyperthyroidism denoted no ophthalmopathy progression over 18 months. Also found in blood were most expanded thyroid clonotypes above 0.001. By a 13 V-J model, ophthalmopathy was set apart from stable hyperthyroidism.

Sequenced material: peripheral blood mononuclear cells (PBMCs), taken at new diagnosis, from a patient treated with antithyroid drugs. This chain joins TRBV29-1 and TRBJ2-4; 7 bases align to TRBD1. This clonotype was sampled from a woman in her twenties or thirties with Graves disease. This chain's CDR3 is CSAMGQAKNIQYF. The CDR3 DNA sequence: TGCAGCGCCATGGGACAGGCCAAAAACATTCAGTACTTC.